Sequencing of this TCR beta chain was carried out in a study of blood T cell repertoires in COVID-19. Enrolment of Seattle patients took place during active infection, and they were followed longitudinally. CDR1 and CDR2 from the germline V gene are SEHNR and FQNEAQ (reference sequence). The CDR3 loop spans 15 amino acids. Trimming removed 5 bases from V and 3 bases from J; junction bases left unmatched: 5. The data were produced by immunoSEQ multiplex PCR, yet TCRdb's version contains in-frame clones alone and is incomplete. The sample lists 150,000 to 200,000 clones, around 82% seen once, with around 7% in the top ten.

V usage is TRBV7-9 and J usage is TRBJ2-1; 9 bases fit TRBD2. The receptor comes from a middle-aged woman with COVID-19, enrolled during active disease. Sample: peripheral blood. CDR3 nucleotide sequence: TGTGCCAGCAGCCTCGCACTAGCGGGCTACAATGAGCAGTTCTTC. As protein: CASSLALAGYNEQFF.